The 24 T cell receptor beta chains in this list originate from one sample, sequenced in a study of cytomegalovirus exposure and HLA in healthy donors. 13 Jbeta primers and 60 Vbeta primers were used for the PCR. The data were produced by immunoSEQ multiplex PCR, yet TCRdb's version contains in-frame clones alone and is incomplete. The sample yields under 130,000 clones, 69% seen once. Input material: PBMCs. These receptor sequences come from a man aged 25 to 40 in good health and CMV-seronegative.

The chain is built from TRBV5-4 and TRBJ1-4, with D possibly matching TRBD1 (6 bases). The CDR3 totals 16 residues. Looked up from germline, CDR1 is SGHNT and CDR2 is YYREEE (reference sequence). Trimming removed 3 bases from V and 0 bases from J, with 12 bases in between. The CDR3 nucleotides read TGTGCCAGCAGCTGGCGGAAGGGGGCAACTAATGAAAAACTGTTTTTT. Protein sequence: CASSWRKGATNEKLFF.

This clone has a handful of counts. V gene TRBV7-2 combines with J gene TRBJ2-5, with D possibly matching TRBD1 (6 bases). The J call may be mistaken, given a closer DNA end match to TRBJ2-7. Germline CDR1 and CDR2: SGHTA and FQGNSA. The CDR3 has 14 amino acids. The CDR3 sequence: CASSLTTGHHEQYF. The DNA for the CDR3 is TGTGCCAGCAGCCTAACGACAGGTCACCACGAGCAGTACTTC.

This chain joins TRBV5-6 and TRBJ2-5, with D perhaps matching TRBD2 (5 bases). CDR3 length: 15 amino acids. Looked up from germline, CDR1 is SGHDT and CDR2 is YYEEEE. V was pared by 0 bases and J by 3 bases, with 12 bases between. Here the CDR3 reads CASSLAVLGEETQYF. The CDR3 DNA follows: TGTGCCAGCAGCTTGGCCGTCCTCGGGGAAGAGACCCAGTACTTC.

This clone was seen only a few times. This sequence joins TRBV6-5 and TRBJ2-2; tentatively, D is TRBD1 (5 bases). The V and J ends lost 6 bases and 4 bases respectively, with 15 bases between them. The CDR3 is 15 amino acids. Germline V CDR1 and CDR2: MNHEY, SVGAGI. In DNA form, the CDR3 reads TGTGCCAGCAGGCCGACAGTTCGTGGCACCGGGGAGCTGTTTTTT. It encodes CASRPTVRGTGELFF.

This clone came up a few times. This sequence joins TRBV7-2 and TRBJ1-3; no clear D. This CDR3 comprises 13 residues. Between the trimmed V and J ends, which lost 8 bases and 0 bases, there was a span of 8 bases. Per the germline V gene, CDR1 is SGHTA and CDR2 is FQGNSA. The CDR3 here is CASSKRSGNTIYF. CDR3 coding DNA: TGTGCCAGCTCGAAGCGCTCTGGAAACACCATATATTTT. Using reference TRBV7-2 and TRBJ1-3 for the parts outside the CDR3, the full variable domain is GAGVSQSPSNKVTEKGKDVELRCDPISGHTALYWYRQSLGQGLEFLIYFQGNSAPDKSGLPSDRFSAERTGGSVSTLTIQRTQQEDSAVYLCASSKRSGNTIYFGEGSWLTVV.

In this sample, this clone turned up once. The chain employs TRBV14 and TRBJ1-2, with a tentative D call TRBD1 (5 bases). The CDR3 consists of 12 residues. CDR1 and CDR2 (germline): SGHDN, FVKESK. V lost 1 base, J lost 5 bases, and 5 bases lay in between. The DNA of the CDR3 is TGTGCCAGCAGCCAAGGACAGTATGGCTACACCTTC. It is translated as CASSQGQYGYTF.

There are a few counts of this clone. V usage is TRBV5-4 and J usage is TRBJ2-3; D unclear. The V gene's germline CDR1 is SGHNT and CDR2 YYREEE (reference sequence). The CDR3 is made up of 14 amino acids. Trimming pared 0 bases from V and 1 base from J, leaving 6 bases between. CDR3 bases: TGTGCCAGCAGCTTGGCAAAGCGCACAGATACGCAGTATTTT. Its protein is CASSLAKRTDTQYF.

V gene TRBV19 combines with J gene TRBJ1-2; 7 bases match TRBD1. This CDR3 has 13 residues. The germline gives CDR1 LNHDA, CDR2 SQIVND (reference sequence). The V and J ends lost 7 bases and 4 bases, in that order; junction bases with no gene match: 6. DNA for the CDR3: TGTGCCAGTACCGCCGGGACAGTCTATGGCTACACCTTC. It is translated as CASTAGTVYGYTF.

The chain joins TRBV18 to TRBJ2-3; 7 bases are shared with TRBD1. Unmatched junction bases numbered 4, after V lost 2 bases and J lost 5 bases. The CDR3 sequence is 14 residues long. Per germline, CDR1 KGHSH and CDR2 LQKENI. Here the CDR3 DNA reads TGTGCCAGCTCACCAAGGGGGCGCGGAGATACGCAGTATTTT. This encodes CASSPRGRGDTQYF.

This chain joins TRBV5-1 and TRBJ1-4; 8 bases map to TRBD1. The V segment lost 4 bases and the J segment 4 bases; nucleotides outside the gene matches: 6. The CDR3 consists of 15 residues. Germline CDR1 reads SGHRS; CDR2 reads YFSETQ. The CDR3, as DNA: TGCGCCAGCAGCGGACAGGGTAATGATAATGAAAAACTGTTTTTT. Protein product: CASSGQGNDNEKLFF.

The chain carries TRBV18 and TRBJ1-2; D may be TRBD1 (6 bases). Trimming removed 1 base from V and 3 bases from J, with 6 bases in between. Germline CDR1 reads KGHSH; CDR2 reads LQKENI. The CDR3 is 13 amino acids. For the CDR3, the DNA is TGTGCCAGCTCACCACAGGGGGACTATGGCTACACCTTC. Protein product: CASSPQGDYGYTF.

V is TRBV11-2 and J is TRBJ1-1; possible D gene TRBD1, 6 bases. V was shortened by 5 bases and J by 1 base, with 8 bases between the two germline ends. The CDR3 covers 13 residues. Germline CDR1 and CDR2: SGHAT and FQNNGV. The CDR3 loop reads CASSADRNTEAFF. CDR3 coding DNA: TGTGCCAGCAGCGCGGACAGGAACACTGAAGCTTTCTTT.

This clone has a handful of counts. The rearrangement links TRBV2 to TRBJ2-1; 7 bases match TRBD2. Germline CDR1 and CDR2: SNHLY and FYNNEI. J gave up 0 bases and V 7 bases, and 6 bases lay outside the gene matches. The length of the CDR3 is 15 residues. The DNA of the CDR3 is TGTGCCAGCACGGTGGGCGGGAGCTCCTACAATGAGCAGTTCTTC. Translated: CASTVGGSSYNEQFF.

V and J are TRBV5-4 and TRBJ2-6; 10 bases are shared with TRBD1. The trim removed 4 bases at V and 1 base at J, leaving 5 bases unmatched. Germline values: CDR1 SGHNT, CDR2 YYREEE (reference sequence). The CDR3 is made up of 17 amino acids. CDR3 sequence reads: CASSRDRGRSGANVLTF. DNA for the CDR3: TGTGCCAGCAGCCGGGACAGGGGTCGGTCTGGGGCCAACGTCCTGACTTTC.

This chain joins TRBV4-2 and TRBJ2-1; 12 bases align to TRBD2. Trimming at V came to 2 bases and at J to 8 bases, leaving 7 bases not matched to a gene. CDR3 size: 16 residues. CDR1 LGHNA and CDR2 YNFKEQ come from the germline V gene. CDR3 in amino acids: CASSQPTSGRNYEQFF. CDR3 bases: TGTGCCAGCAGCCAACCCACTAGCGGGAGGAATTATGAGCAGTTCTTC.

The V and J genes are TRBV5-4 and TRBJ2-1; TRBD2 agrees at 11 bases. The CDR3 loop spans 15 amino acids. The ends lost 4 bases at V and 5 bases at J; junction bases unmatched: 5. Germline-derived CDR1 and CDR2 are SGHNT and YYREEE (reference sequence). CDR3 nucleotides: TGTGCCAGCAGCCCGGGACTAGCGGTAGACAATGAGCAGTTCTTC. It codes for CASSPGLAVDNEQFF.

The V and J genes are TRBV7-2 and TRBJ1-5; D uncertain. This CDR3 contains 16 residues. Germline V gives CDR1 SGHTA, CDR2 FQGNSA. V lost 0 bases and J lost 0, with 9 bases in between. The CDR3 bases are TGTGCCAGCAGCTTAGCCCCCTTCGGTAGCAATCAGCCCCAGCATTTT. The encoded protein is CASSLAPFGSNQPQHF.

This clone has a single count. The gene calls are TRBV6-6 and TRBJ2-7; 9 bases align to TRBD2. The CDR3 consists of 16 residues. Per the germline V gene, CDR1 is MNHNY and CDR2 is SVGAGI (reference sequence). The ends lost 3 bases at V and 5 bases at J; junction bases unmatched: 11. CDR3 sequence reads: CASSYVVIAGENEQYF. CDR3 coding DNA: TGTGCCAGCAGTTATGTAGTTATAGCGGGAGAGAACGAGCAGTACTTC.

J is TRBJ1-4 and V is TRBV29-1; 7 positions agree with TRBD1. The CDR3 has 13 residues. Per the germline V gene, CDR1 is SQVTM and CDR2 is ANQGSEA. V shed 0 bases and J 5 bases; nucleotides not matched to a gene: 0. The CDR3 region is CSVEEQGNEKLFF. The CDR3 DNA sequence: TGCAGCGTTGAAGAACAGGGGAATGAAAAACTGTTTTTT.

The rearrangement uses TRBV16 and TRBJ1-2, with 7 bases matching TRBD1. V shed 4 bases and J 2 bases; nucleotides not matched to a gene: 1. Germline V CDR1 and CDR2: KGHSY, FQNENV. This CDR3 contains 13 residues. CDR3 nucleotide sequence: TGTGCCAGCAGCCTGACAGGGAACTATGGCTACACCTTC. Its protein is CASSLTGNYGYTF.

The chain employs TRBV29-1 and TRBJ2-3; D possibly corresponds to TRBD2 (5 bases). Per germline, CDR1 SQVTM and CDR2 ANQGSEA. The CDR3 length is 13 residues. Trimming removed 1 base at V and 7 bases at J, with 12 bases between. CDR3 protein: CSVEAGGGYTQYF. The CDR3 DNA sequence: TGCAGCGTTGAAGCGGGCGGAGGCTATACGCAGTATTTT.

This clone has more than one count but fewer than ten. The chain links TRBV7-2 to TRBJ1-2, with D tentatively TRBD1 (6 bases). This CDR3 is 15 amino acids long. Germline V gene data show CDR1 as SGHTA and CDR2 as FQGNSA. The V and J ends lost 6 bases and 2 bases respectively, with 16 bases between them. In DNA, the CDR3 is TGTGCCAGCAGGGAGGGGGGGGGCCTGAACTATGGCTACACCTTC. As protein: CASREGGGLNYGYTF.

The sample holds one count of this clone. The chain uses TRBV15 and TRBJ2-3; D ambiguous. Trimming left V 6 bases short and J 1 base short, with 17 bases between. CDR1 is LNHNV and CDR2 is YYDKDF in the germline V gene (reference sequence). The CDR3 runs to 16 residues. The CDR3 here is CATRLGLGYGTDTQYF. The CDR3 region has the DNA TGTGCCACCAGACTCGGCCTAGGATATGGCACAGATACGCAGTATTTT.

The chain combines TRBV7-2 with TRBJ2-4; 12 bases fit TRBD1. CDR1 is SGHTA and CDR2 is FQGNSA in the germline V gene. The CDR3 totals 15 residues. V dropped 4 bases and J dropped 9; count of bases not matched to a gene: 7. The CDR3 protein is CASSSRGQGALIQYF. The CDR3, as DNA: TGTGCCAGCAGCTCCCGGGGACAGGGGGCGCTCATTCAGTACTTC.